The T cell receptor (beta chain) described here comes from a study of blood T cell repertoires in COVID-19. Study context: The study drew acute and convalescent COVID-19 samples from the United States, Italy and Spain. T cells, B-cell-depleted T cells, or PBMCs provided the cDNA or gDNA that served as material.

From germline, CDR1 is MDHEN and CDR2 SYDVKM. CDR3 length: 15 amino acids. The germline V and J ends were trimmed by 6 bases and 1 base, with 14 bases remaining between them. Original methodology: Estimation of nucleated cell counts was performed using reference gene primer amplification. The data were produced by immunoSEQ multiplex PCR, yet TCRdb's version contains in-frame clones alone and is incomplete. V and J calls and clone size are given by that table; D and trimming were obtained from the DNA. This sample yields roughly 150,000 clones, of which roughly 90% are seen a single time; approximately 3% belongs to the top ten.

This TCR came from a man between 60 and 75 years old with acute or convalescent COVID-19. V gene TRBV28 combines with J gene TRBJ2-3; possibly TRBD1 for D (6 bases). Sample: peripheral blood. Written as DNA, the CDR3 is TGTGCCAGCAGGTCGACAGGTGGGGGCACAGATACGCAGTATTTT. Protein: CASRSTGGGTDTQYF.